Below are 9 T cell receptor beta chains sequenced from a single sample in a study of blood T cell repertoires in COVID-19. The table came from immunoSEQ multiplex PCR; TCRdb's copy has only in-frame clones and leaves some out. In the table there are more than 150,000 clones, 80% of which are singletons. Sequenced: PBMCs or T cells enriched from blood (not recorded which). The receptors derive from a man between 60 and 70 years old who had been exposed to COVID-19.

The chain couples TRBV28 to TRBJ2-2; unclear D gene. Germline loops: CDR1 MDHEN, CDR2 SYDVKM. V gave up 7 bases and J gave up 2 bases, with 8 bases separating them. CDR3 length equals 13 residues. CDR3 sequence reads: CASIFGNTGELFF. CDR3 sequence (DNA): TGTGCCAGCATTTTTGGCAACACCGGGGAGCTGTTTTTT.

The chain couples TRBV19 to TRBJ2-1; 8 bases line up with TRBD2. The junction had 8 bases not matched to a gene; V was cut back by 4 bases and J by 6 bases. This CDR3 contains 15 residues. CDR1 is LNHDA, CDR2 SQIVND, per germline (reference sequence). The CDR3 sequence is CASSRAAGDFNEQFF. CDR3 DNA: TGTGCCAGTAGTAGGGCAGCGGGAGATTTCAATGAGCAGTTCTTC.

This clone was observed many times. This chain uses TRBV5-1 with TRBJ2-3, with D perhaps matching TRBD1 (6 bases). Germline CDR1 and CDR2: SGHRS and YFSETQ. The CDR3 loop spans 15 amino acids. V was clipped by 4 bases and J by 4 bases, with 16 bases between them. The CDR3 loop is CASSTWQGSADTQYF. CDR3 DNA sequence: TGCGCCAGCAGCACTTGGCAGGGGTCGGCAGATACGCAGTATTTT.

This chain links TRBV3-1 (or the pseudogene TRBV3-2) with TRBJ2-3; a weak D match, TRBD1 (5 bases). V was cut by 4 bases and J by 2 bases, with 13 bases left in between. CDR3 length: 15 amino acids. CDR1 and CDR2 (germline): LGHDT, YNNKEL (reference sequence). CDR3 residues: CASSLSGYPTDTQYF. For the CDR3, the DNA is TGTGCCAGCAGCCTCTCAGGGTACCCCACAGATACGCAGTATTTT.

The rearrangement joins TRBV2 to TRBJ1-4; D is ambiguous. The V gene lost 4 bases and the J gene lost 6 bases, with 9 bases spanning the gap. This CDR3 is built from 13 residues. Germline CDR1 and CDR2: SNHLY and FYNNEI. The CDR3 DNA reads TGTGCCAGCAGTGGTCCCTCCGATGAAAAACTGTTTTTT. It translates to CASSGPSDEKLFF.

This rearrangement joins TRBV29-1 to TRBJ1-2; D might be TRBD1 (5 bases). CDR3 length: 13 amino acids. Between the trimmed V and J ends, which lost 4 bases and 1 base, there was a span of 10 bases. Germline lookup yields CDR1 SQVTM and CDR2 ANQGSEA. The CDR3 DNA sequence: TGCAGCGTTGGTGGGGGGAGTAACTATGGCTACACCTTC. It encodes CSVGGGSNYGYTF.

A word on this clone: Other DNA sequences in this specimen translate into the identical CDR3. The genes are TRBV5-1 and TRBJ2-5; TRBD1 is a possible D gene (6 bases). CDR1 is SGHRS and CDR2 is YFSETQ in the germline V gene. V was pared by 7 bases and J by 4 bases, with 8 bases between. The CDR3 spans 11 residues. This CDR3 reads CASRGGETQYF. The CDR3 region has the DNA TGCGCCAGCCGAGGGGGAGAGACCCAGTACTTC. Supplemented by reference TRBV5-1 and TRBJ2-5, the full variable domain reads KAGVTQTPRYLIKTRGQQVTLSCSPISGHRSVSWYQQTPGQGLQFLFEYFSETQRNKGNFPGRFSGRQFSNSRSEMNVSTLELGDSALYLCASRGGETQYFGPGTRLLVL.

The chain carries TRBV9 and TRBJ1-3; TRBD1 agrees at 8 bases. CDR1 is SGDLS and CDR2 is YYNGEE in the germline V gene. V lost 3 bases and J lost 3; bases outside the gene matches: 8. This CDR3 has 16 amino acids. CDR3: CASSANQGADGNTIYF. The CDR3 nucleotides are TGTGCCAGCAGCGCAAATCAGGGGGCTGATGGAAACACCATATATTTT.

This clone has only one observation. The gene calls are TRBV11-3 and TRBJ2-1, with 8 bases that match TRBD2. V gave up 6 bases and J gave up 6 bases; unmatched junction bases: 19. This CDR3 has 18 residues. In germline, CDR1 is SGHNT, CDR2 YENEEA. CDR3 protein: CASSPGRAREGRGNEQFF. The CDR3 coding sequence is TGTGCCAGCAGTCCGGGGAGGGCCCGGGAGGGCCGAGGCAATGAGCAGTTCTTC.